This T cell receptor (beta chain) emerged from a study of shared clonotypes between healthy human individuals (dated by TCRdb to 2019 to 2021). With regard to the full study: The cohort comprised two women and a few men aged 18 to 49 years. For each donor, CD4 naive and CD4 memory were each given three plates, CD8 naive was given two plates, and CD8 memory was given one plate. The study deeply sequenced blood TCR repertoires of five healthy adults to estimate repertoire size and the extent of clonotype sharing between individuals. To increase sequencing depth and limit assay-specific biases, TCR repertoire library preparation and sequencing were carried out by different laboratories using diverse techniques. Each donor's leukapheresis produced roughly between about 0.9 and 9.5 billion PBMCs.

What the study reported, not specific to this receptor: Higher generation probabilities were observed for clonotypes shared by all four sorted-subset donors than for non-shared clonotypes. The small number of donors limited the genetic and exposure-history diversity represented. Based on pairwise subsampling, the degree of clonotype sharing among donors was expected to be affected by sequencing depth. Naive subsets generally had larger estimated clonotype richness than memory subsets did. Only blood was sampled, and tissue TCR repertoires likely differ from those in blood. Roughly 5.2% of naive CD4, 3.5% of naive CD8, about 2.1% of memory CD4, and about 0.4% of memory CD8 clonotypes were shared across a few donors. Even with the large sequencing depth, rarefaction of the sorted-subset datasets indicated that sequencing was incomplete.

CD8 naive samples were obtained by positive selection for CCR7 among CD45RO-negative cells, yielding a CD45RA+CCR7+ population from which TemRA cells were excluded. Healthy HIV-negative adults with no recently reported acute infections or vaccinations were included as donors. Every donor was a Caucasian adult living in Nashville, Tennessee, USA. Blood was collected by leukapheresis, and PBMCs were isolated by Ficoll-Histopaque density gradient centrifugation and then cryopreserved in liquid nitrogen vapor phase. Analytical flow cytometry was used to check the purity and quantity of every magnetically sorted T cell population. Each sorted fraction had its genomic DNA isolated and then quantified by UV absorbance on a Nanodrop 2000c. Worth noting for this clone: Which antigen it targets is not known. Base qualities are not at hand, and no much larger clone is one base apart.

Using the deep immunoSEQ assay, TCR CDR3 regions were amplified from genomic DNA by multiplex PCR. Extracted genomic DNA from each cell subset was spread evenly across all wells of several immunoSEQ 96-well plates, with each plate serving as a replicate. For sorted subsets, each replicate PCR was loaded with 200 to 250 ng genomic DNA, equivalent to 30,000 or so T cell genomes. Purified libraries were measured with a Qubit 3.0 fluorometer, size-checked on a Bioanalyzer 2100, and measured again with the KAPA Library Quantification kit. A separate single-read 150-cycle Illumina NextSeq 550 flow cell was used to sequence each immunoSEQ 96-well plate. In the source study's methods: Because only junctional sequences without quality scores were contained in the immunoSEQ output, filtering matching that applied to full-length reads could not be performed. Sequences were annotated with PyIR, a Python wrapper for IgBLAST v1.9, using IMGT germline references to assign V/J genes and CDR3. Any read was removed if the V/J assignment was weak (E-value above 1e-6), the CDR3 was missing, or the read contained stop codons, out-of-frame junctions, or ambiguous translated residues. V3J clonotypes were defined as sequences sharing the same inferred V gene, J gene, and CDR3 amino acid sequence. Percentage overlap between repertoires was computed as shared unique clonotypes divided by the size of the smaller repertoire. Richness of each repertoire was evaluated using RTK rarefaction, the Chao1 estimator, and Recon v2.1 estimates of unobserved clonotypes. For all TCRbeta clonotypes obtained by the gDNA method from a handful of donors, generation probabilities were computed with OLGA. This immuneACCESS table, as held by TCRdb, lists in-frame sequences with V and J called but not all clones. Of the missing ones, under half trace to an unresolved V gene in checked studies; the others have no known cause. That table gives V, J and clone size, and the DNA gave D and trimming. This sample comprises about 1,800,000 clones, roughly 95% of them detected only once. The biggest ten clones account for roughly 1% of the sample.

There are 13 amino acids in the CDR3, from cysteine to phenylalanine inclusive. This entry keeps only the CDR3 DNA: 39 bases, framed from base 1. Between the V and J ends, shortened by 4 bases and 6 bases respectively, the junction contains 12 bases. Looking up the germline V gene (reference sequence) yields CDR1 LNHDA and CDR2 SQIVND. The sequenced sample consisted of naive CD8+ T cells sorted from blood. Reading the label with the study, this specimen's cell subset or site is: CD45RA+CCR7+. The sequence is built from TRBV19 and TRBJ1-2, with no reliable assignment of the D segment. The clonotype comes from a man aged 18 to 29 in good health. CDR3 sequence: CASSNGEGHGYTF. Read as DNA, the sequence is TGTGCCAGTAGTAACGGGGAAGGGCATGGCTACACCTTC. When the CDR3 is completed using the reference TRBV19 and TRBJ1-2 genes on either side, the full variable domain is DGGITQSPKYLFRKEGQNVTLSCEQNLNHDAMYWYRQDPGQGLRLIYYSQIVNDFQKGDIAEGYSVSREKKESFPLTVTSAQKNPTAFYLCASSNGEGHGYTFGSGTRLTVV.